The clone carrying this TCR beta chain was found once. The data were taken from a study of OX40 agonist ivuxolimab in advanced cancers. Study details: Checkpoint inhibitors had been given previously to 40% of patients. The study reported partial responses in three patients: one hepatocellular carcinoma, two cutaneous melanoma.

Repertoires were generated with immunoSEQ multiplex PCR, while TCRdb's copy carries only in-frame clones and drops some. The sample lists approximately 74,000 clones; 75% to 95% were seen once. The CDR3 totals 12 residues. Germline V gene data show CDR1 as GTSNPN and CDR2 as SVGIG (reference sequence). Trimming stripped 4 bases from V and 4 bases from J, with 11 bases between. The TCR originated in an adult with an advanced solid tumor such as melanoma, head and neck, liver or kidney cancer. The source was CD4+ or CD8+ T cells sorted from blood, collected in a trial of the OX40 agonist ivuxolimab. The chain couples TRBV30 to TRBJ2-7; a weak D match, TRBD1 (5 bases). The CDR3 is CAWNRTPYEQYF. DNA for the CDR3: TGTGCCTGGAACAGGACGCCTTACGAGCAGTACTTC.